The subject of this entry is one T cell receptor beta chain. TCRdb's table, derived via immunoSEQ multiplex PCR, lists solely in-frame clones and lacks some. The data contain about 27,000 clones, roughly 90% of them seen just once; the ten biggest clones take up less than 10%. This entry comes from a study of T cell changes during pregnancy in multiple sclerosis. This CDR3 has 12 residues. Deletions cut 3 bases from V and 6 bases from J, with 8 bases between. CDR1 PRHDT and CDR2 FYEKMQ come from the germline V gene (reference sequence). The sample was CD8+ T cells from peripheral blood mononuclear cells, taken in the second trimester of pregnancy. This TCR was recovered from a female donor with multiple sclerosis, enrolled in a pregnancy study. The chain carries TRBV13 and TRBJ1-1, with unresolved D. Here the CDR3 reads CASSFGRAEAFF. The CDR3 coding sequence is TGTGCCAGCAGCTTTGGGCGGGCTGAAGCTTTCTTT.